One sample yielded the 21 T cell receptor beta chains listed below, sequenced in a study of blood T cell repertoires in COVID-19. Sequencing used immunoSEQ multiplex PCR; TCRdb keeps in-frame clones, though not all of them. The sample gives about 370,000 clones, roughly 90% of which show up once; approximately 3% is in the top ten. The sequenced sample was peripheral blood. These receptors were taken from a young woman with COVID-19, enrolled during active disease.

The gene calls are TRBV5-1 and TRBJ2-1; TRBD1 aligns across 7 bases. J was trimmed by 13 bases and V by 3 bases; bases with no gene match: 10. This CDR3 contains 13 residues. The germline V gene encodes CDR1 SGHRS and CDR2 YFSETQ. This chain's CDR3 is CASSYQVGGPQFF. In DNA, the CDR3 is TGCGCCAGCAGCTATCAAGTAGGGGGCCCCCAGTTCTTC.

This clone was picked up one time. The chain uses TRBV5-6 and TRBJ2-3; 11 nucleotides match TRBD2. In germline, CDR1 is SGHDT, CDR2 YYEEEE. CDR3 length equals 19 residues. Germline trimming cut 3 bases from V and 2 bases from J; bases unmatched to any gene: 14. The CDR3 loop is CASSSGTGGLAGATDTQYF. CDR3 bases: TGTGCCAGCAGCTCCGGGACAGGCGGACTAGCGGGCGCCACAGATACGCAGTATTTT. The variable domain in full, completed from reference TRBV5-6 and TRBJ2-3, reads DAGVTQSPTHLIKTRGQQVTLRCSPKSGHDTVSWYQQALGQGPQFIFQYYEEEERQRGNFPDRFSGHQFPNYSSELNVNALLLGDSALYLCASSSGTGGLAGATDTQYFGPGTRLTVL.

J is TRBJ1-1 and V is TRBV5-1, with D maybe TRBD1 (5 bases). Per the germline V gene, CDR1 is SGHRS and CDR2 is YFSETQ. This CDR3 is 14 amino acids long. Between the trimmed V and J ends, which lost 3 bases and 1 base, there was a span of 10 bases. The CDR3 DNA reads TGCGCCAGCAGCTATGCGGGGCGGAACACTGAAGCTTTCTTT. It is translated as CASSYAGRNTEAFF.

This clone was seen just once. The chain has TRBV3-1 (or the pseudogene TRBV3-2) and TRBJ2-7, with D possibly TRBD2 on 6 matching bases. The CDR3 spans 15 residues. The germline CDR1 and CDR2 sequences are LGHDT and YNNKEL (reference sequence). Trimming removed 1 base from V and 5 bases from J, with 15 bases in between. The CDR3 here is CASSQGLRGWDEQYF. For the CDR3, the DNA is TGTGCCAGCAGCCAAGGGTTACGGGGGTGGGACGAGCAGTACTTC.

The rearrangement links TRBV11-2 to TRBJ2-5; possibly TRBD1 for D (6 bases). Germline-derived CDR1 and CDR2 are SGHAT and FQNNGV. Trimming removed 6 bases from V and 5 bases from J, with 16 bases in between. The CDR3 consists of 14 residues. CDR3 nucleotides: TGTGCCAGCAGTCCAATGGGGGCCCAGGAGACCCAGTACTTC. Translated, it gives CASSPMGAQETQYF.

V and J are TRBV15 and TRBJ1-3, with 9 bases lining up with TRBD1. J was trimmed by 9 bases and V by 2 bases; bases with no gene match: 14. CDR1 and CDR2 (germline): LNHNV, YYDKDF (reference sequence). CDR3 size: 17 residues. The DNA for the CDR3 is TGTGCCACCAGCAGACTCAGAAGGACAGGGGACCAGCCCACCATATATTTT. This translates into CATSRLRRTGDQPTIYF. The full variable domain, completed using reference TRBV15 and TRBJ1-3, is DAMVIQNPRYQVTQFGKPVTLSCSQTLNHNVMYWYQQKSSQAPKLLFHYYDKDFNNEADTPDNFQSRRPNTSFCFLDIRSPGLGDTAMYLCATSRLRRTGDQPTIYFGEGSWLTVV.

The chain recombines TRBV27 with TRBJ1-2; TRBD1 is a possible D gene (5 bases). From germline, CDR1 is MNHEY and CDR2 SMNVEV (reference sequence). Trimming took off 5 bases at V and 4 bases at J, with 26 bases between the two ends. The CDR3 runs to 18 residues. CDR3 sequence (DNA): TGTGCCAGCAGTCCGACATATCCCCCGCGGGGCAGGGCCTATGGCTACACCTTC. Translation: CASSPTYPPRGRAYGYTF.

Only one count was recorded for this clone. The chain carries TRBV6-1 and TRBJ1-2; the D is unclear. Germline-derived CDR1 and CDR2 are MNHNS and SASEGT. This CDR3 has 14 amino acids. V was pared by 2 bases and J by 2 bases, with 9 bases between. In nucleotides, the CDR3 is TGTGCCAGCAGTGAATTCAACAGCAACTATGGCTACACCTTC. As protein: CASSEFNSNYGYTF.

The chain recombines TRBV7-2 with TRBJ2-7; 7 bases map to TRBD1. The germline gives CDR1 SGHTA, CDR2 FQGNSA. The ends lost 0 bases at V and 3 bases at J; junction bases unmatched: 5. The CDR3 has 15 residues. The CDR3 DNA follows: TGTGCCAGCAGCTTAGCGGGGACAGAATTCTACGAGCAGTACTTC. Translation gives CASSLAGTEFYEQYF.

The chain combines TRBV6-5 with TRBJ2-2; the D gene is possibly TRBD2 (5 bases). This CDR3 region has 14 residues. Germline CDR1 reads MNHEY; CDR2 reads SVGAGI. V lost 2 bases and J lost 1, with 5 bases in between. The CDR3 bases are TGTGCCAGCAGTTACGGAGGGAACACCGGGGAGCTGTTTTTT. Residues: CASSYGGNTGELFF.

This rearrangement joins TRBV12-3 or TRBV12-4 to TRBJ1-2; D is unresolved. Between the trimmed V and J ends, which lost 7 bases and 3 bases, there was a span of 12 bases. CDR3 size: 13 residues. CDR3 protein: CASTLEGYYGYTF. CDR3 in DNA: TGTGCCAGCACCCTTGAGGGTTACTATGGCTACACCTTC.

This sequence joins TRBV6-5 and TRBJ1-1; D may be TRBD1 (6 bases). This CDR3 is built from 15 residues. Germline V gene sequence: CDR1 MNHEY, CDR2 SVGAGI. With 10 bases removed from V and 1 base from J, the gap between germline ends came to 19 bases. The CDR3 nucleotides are TGTGCCACCAGAAGGGGGGGGAGAGAGAACACTGAAGCTTTCTTT. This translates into CATRRGGRENTEAFF.

DNA for the CDR3: TGTGCCAGCAGCCAAGGACAGGGATCGAACACCGGGGAGCTGTTTTTT. It translates to CASSQGQGSNTGELFF. The chain employs TRBV3-1 (or the pseudogene TRBV3-2) and TRBJ2-2; 7 bases fit TRBD1. This CDR3 comprises 16 residues. Germline values: CDR1 LGHDT, CDR2 YNNKEL (reference sequence). V trimming: 1 base; J trimming: 0 bases; junction bases outside the gene matches: 2.

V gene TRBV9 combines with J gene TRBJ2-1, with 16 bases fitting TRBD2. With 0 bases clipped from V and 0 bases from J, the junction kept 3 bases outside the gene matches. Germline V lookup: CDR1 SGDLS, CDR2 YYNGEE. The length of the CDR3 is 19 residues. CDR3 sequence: CASSVEGLAGGSSYNEQFF. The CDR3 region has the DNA TGTGCCAGCAGCGTAGAGGGACTAGCGGGAGGGAGCTCCTACAATGAGCAGTTCTTC.

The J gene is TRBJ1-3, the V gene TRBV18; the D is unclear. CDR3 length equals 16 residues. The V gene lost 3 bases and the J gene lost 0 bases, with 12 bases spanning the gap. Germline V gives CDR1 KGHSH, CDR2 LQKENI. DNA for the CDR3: TGTGCCAGCTCACCGGTTTTGGCCAACTCTGGAAACACCATATATTTT. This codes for CASSPVLANSGNTIYF.

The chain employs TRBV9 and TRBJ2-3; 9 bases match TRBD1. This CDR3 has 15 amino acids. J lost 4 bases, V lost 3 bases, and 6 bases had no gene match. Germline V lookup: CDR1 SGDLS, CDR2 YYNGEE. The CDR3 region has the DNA TGTGCCAGCAGCGCACAGGGGGCTGGGTCAGATACGCAGTATTTT. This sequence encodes CASSAQGAGSDTQYF.

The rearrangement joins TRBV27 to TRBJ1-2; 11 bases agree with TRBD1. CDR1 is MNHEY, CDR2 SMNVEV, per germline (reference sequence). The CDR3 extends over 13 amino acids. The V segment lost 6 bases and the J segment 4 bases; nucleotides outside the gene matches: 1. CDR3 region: CASRGTGGYGYTF. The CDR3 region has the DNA TGTGCCAGCAGGGGGACAGGGGGCTATGGCTACACCTTC.

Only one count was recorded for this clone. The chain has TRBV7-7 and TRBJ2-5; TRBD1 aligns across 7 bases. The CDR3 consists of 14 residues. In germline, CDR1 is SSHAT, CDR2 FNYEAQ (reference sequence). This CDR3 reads CATVKQTGKETQYF. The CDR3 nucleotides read TGTGCTACGGTTAAACAGACAGGGAAGGAGACCCAGTACTTC.

The CDR3 DNA follows: TGTGCCAGCAGTTACTCGCGGGAGGGCTACGAGCAGTACGTC. It codes for CASSYSREGYEQYV. The V call is TRBV6-5, the J call TRBJ2-7; 9 positions agree with TRBD2. CDR1 and CDR2 (germline): MNHEY, SVGAGI. CDR3 size: 14 residues. J lost 3 bases, V lost 0 bases, and 0 bases had no gene match.

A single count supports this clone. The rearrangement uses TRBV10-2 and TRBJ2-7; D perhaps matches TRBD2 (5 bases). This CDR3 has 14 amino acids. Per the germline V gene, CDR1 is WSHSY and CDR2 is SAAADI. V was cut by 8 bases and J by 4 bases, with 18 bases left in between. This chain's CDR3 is CASWERTRRYEQYF. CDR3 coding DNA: TGCGCCAGCTGGGAGAGGACGAGAAGGTACGAGCAGTACTTC.

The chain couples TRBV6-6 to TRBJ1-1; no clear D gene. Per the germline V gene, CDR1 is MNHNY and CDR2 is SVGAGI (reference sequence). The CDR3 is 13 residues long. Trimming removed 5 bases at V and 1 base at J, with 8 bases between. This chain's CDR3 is CASSKNQNTEAFF. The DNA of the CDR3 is TGTGCCAGCAGTAAAAATCAGAACACTGAAGCTTTCTTT.